The following is a T cell receptor (beta chain) sequence with its context. Its specificity is unknown. Germline V gene sequence: CDR1 SEHNR, CDR2 FQNEAQ (reference sequence). There are 17 residues in the CDR3. The V end lost 5 bases, the J end lost 3 bases, and 22 bases lay between the germline ends. Combining a sample-barcoded 5' primer with a J-beta primer mix, a second PCR ran for roughly 6 to 12 cycles. Every cDNA molecule bore a tag from a template-switch adaptor containing 12 random nucleotides. TCRdb analysed the 5' RACE reads with MiXCR anew, one entry per CDR3 protein. Of 2 million or so distinct CDR3 sequences in the sample, around half were seen once. The data originate from a study of blood T cells in healthy people across ages. Study-wide points: Diversity was estimated from one million T cells, and these estimates were considered underestimates.

The chain employs TRBV7-9 and TRBJ2-5; D is unresolved. This TCR was sampled from a woman aged 40 to 50 in good health. The sequenced sample was blood. CDR3 protein: CASSPGPFTRSEETQYF. The CDR3 nucleotides read TGTGCCAGCAGCCCCGGACCCTTTACTCGTAGTGAAGAGACCCAGTACTTC. Combining the CDR3 with reference TRBV7-9 and TRBJ2-5 gives the whole variable domain DTGVSQNPRHKITKRGQNVTFRCDPISEHNRLYWYRQTLGQGPEFLTYFQNEAQLEKSRLLSDRFSAERPKGSFSTLEIQRTEQGDSAMYLCASSPGPFTRSEETQYFGPGTRLLVL.